The clone carrying this T cell receptor beta chain was observed a handful of times. Its antigen is unknown. The data belong to a study of T cells in Graves' hyperthyroidism and ophthalmopathy. Notes on the study in general: Blood also held most thyroid clonotypes expanded beyond 0.001.

V shed 3 bases, J shed 3 bases, and the junction held 14 bases outside the gene matches. Germline V gene data show CDR1 as LNHNV and CDR2 as YYDKDF (reference sequence). The CDR3 loop spans 17 amino acids. TCR beta CDR3 regions were amplified from RNA transcripts. First-round RT-PCR of the TCR CDR3 relied on the HTBI primer set. MiXCR was run by TCRdb on the multiplex PCR reads, yielding one entry per CDR3 protein. The data show around 350,000 distinct CDR3 sequences, with about 14% seen just once and 15% to 20% held by the top ten. The sequence was collected from a young woman with Graves' ophthalmopathy. This chain connects TRBV15 to TRBJ2-7, with 7 bases lining up with TRBD1. Specimen: blood. CDR3 bases: TGTGCCACCAGCAGGGCCAGACAGGGTCCTTCTAACTACGAGCAGTACTTC. This translates into CATSRARQGPSNYEQYF.